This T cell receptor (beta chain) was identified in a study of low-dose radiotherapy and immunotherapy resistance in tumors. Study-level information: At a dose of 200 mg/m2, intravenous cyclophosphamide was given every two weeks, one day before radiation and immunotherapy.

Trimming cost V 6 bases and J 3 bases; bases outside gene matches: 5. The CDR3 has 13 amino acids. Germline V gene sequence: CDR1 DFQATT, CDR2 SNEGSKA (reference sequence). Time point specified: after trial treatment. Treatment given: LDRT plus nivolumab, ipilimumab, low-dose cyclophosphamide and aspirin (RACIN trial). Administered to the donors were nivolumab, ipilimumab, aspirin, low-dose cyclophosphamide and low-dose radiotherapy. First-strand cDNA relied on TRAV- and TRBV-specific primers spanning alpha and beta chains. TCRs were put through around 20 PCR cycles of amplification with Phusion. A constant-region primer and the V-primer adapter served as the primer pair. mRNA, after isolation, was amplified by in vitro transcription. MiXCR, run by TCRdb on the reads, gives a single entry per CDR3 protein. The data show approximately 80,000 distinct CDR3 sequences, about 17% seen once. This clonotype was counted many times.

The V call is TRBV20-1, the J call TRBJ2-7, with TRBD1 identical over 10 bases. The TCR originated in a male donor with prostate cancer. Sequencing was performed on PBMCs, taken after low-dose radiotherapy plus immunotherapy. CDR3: CSAAGTGDYEQYF. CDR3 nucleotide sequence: TGCAGTGCAGCCGGGACAGGGGACTACGAGCAGTACTTC.